This T cell receptor beta chain came from a study of cytomegalovirus exposure and HLA in healthy donors. Trimming took 2 bases from V and 8 from J, leaving 15 bases between them. CDR1 and CDR2 (germline): GTSNPN, SVGIG (reference sequence). The CDR3 runs 13 residues. PCR involved 60 Vbeta and 13 Jbeta primers. TCRdb's table, derived via immunoSEQ multiplex PCR, lists solely in-frame clones and lacks some. In the table there are 150,000 to 200,000 clones, roughly 77% of which are singletons. This clone turned up a few times. The target antigen is unknown. Overall study findings and caveats: Some TCR beta chains (about 170 of them) were listed as cytomegalovirus-associated. The classifier was said to identify cytomegalovirus status with high specificity and sensitivity. One cluster of highly shared sequence variants probably arose as a sequencing artifact.

The rearrangement joins TRBV30 to TRBJ1-1, with D perhaps TRBD1 (5 bases). The receptor was derived from a woman between 50 and 59 years old in good health and CMV-seronegative. Specimen: PBMCs. Here the CDR3 reads CAWSSQVGKEAFF. The DNA of the CDR3 is TGTGCCTGGAGTTCACAGGTAGGAAAGGAAGCTTTCTTT.